This T cell receptor (beta chain) stems from a study of siplizumab effects on memory and regulatory T cells (dated by TCRdb to the late 2010s). For context, the study as a whole: The study examined how the anti-CD2 antibody siplizumab affects alloreactive T-cell subsets in allogeneic mixed lymphocyte reactions built from human PBMCs.

Overall study outcomes, separate from this receptor: Greater diversity appeared to be present in unstimulated naive T cells than in memory T cells, and a substantial contribution to the alloresponse seemed to be made by naive cells. About 75-96% of proliferating CD4+ or CD8+ clones could not be given a naive or memory phenotype. No functional confirmation was obtained for the suppressive function of proliferating Tregs from siplizumab cultures. Sequences below about 10^-5 frequency were poorly captured, so only a minor fraction of alloreactive clones could be mapped to unstimulated subsets. Of the alloreactive CD4+ clones that could be mapped, the Treg-derived share averaged about 70% with siplizumab compared with around 25% in control reactions. The cumulative frequency of alloreactive sequences that could be traced back to unstimulated CD4+ memory T cells was significantly reduced by siplizumab.

V is cut by 3 bases and J by 5 bases, and the space between the germline ends is 21 bases. Counted from cysteine to phenylalanine, this CDR3 has 17 amino acids. Only CDR3 DNA remains: 51 bases, in frame from the first base. CDR1 and CDR2 (SGHAT, FQNNGV) derive from the germline V gene. Sorted unstimulated T cells, along with proliferating T cells recovered from mixed lymphocyte reactions, underwent TCRbeta CDR3 sequencing. Fresh whole blood from roughly ten HLA-typed healthy donors was used to isolate PBMCs. To map where alloreactive clones came from, CD4+ regulatory T cells in the unstimulated state were FACS-sorted. The method was the immunoSEQ multiplex PCR assay. The deep sequencing platform assayed around 10^5 TCR templates per sample. Genomic DNA extracted from sorted T cells was the material used for TCRbeta CDR3 sequencing. Per the original workflow: Clonal analysis of TCRbeta CDR3 data was done in the R programming language. Unstimulated samples were compared with post-reaction CFSE-low samples to define alloreactive CD4+ and CD8+ clones. Alloreactive CD4+ clones were assigned to regulatory or non-regulatory origin by matching sequences to sorted unstimulated Treg and non-Treg repertoires. As stored in TCRdb, this immuneACCESS dataset retains in-frame rearrangements with V and J assigned. A fraction of the clones does not appear; measured against another copy, unresolved V genes explain less than half of the discrepancy, and the remainder lacks a known reason. V, J and clone size were drawn from that table, and D and trimming were deduced from the DNA. This sample holds about 110,000 clones; roughly 94% were observed only once. Clones ranked in the top ten supply 0.6% to 0.8% of the sample.

A remark on this clone: This receptor's antigen is unknown. Qualities for individual bases were not recorded, and no much larger clone is one base off.

The sequence came from a human donor in good health. Sequenced material: Tregs sorted from blood. The chain employs TRBV11-2 and TRBJ2-3, with a tentative D gene TRBD2 over 6 matching bases. The CDR3 corresponds to CASSFRFGGRRIDTQYF. At the DNA level, the sequence is TGTGCCAGCAGCTTCCGCTTTGGGGGGAGGAGAATAGATACGCAGTATTTT.